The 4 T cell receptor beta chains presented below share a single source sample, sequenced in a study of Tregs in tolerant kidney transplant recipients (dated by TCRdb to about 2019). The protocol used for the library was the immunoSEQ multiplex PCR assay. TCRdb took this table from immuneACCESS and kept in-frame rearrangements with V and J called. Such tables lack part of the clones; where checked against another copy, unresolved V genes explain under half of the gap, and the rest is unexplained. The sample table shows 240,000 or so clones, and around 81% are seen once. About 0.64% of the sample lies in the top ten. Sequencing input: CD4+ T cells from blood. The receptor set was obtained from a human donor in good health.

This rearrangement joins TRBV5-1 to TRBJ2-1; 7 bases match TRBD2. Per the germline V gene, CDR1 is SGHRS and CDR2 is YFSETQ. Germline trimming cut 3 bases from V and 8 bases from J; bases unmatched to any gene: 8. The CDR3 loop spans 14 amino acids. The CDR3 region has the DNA TGCGCCAGCAGCTCCACTAGCGCGGGGGATGAGCAGTTCTTC. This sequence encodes CASSSTSAGDEQFF.

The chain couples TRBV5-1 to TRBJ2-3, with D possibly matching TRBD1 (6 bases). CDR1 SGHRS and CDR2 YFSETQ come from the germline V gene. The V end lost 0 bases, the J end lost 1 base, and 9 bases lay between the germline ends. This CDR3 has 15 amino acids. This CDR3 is CASSLDGGGTDTQYF. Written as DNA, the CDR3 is TGCGCCAGCAGCTTGGATGGGGGCGGCACAGATACGCAGTATTTT. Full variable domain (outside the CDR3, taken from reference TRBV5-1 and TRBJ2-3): KAGVTQTPRYLIKTRGQQVTLSCSPISGHRSVSWYQQTPGQGLQFLFEYFSETQRNKGNFPGRFSGRQFSNSRSEMNVSTLELGDSALYLCASSLDGGGTDTQYFGPGTRLTVL.

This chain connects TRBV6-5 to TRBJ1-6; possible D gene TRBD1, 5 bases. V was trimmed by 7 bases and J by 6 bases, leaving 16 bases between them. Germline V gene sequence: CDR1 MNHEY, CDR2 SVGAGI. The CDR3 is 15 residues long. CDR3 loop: CASTRRSGGNSPLHF. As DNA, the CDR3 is TGTGCCAGCACCCGACGGTCTGGGGGTAATTCACCCCTCCACTTT.

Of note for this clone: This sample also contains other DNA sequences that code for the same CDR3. CDR3 coding DNA: TGCGCCAGCAGCTTGGGACTAGCGGCTAGCACAGATACGCAGTATTTT. This codes for CASSLGLAASTDTQYF. The chain employs TRBV5-1 and TRBJ2-3; TRBD2 aligns across 9 bases. This CDR3 is 16 amino acids long. J lost 0 bases, V lost 0 bases, and 2 bases had no gene match. Germline V gene data show CDR1 as SGHRS and CDR2 as YFSETQ. Filled out from reference TRBV5-1 and TRBJ2-3, the complete variable domain reads KAGVTQTPRYLIKTRGQQVTLSCSPISGHRSVSWYQQTPGQGLQFLFEYFSETQRNKGNFPGRFSGRQFSNSRSEMNVSTLELGDSALYLCASSLGLAASTDTQYFGPGTRLTVL.